These 9 T cell receptor beta chains originate from one sample sequenced in a study of T-cell reconstitution after alpha-beta-depleted transplantation in children. TCRbeta library construction was performed incorporating unique molecular identifiers. Using its own MiXCR run on the PCR reads, TCRdb lists one record per CDR3 protein. The sample includes about 640,000 distinct CDR3 sequences, approximately 17% of them seen just once. Sequenced material: PBMCs from the stem cell graft donor, taken from the stem cell graft. The receptors were gathered from a human donor who donated a stem cell graft to a child with acute myeloid leukemia.

J is TRBJ2-2 and V is TRBV24-1, with D perhaps matching TRBD1 (5 bases). CDR3 length equals 15 residues. Germline V gives CDR1 KGHDR, CDR2 SFDVKD. V was clipped by 7 bases and J by 2 bases, with 13 bases between them. CDR3 sequence: CATSRVTDNTGELFF. DNA for the CDR3: TGTGCCACCAGCCGGGTGACAGACAACACCGGGGAGCTGTTTTTT.

The chain couples TRBV29-1 to TRBJ1-1; TRBD1 might be the D (6 bases). The germline V gene encodes CDR1 SQVTM and CDR2 ANQGSEA. CDR3 length: 15 residues. V lost 4 bases and J lost 0, with 15 bases in between. CDR3: CSVGLGGRMNTEAFF. DNA of the CDR3: TGCAGCGTTGGACTAGGGGGTCGAATGAACACTGAAGCTTTCTTT.

The sample holds many counts of this clonotype. This chain joins TRBV20-1 and TRBJ1-1, with D unclear. Trimming took off 5 bases at V and 0 bases at J, with 16 bases between the two ends. From germline, CDR1 is DFQATT and CDR2 SNEGSKA (reference sequence). This CDR3 is 15 amino acids long. In nucleotides, the CDR3 is TGCAGTGCTCGTCCGGCGGGCCTATTGAACACTGAAGCTTTCTTT. Protein: CSARPAGLLNTEAFF.

Regarding this clonotype: Here the CDR3 omits its conserved ending phenylalanine or tryptophan, so a read error is the likely source. The chain carries TRBV11-2 and TRBJ1-2, with a weak D call TRBD1 (6 bases). This CDR3 comprises 15 residues. V was clipped by 2 bases and J by 6 bases, with 16 bases between them. Germline CDR1 and CDR2: SGHAT and FQNNGV. CDR3 nucleotide sequence: TGTGCCAGCAGCTTATGGGGGCAGGTTCGGGATGGCTACACCTCC. Translated, it gives CASSLWGQVRDGYTS.

This clonotype was counted at least ten times. This chain links TRBV5-6 with TRBJ2-7; TRBD2 matches 7 bases. This CDR3 region has 15 residues. The germline CDR1 and CDR2 sequences are SGHDT and YYEEEE. J was trimmed by 5 bases and V by 0 bases; bases with no gene match: 8. The DNA of the CDR3 is TGTGCCAGCAGCTTGGCCGGACTAGAAGGCCACGAGCAGTACGTC. Its translation is CASSLAGLEGHEQYV.

This clonotype was detected only a few times. The rearrangement joins TRBV9 to TRBJ2-3; D remains ambiguous. The germline V and J ends were trimmed by 0 bases and 4 bases, with 3 bases remaining between them. The germline CDR1 and CDR2 sequences are SGDLS and YYNGEE. This CDR3 is 12 amino acids long. CDR3 sequence reads: CASSVAPDTQYF. The CDR3 coding sequence is TGTGCCAGCAGCGTAGCACCAGATACGCAGTATTTT. Together with reference TRBV9 and TRBJ2-3, the CDR3 gives the full variable domain: DSGVTQTPKHLITATGQRVTLRCSPRSGDLSVYWYQQSLDQGLQFLIQYYNGEERAKGNILERFSAQQFPDLHSELNLSSLELGDSALYFCASSVAPDTQYFGPGTRLTVL.

This chain joins TRBV7-9 and TRBJ1-2; D remains unclear. The CDR3 spans 17 residues. V lost 5 bases and J 0 bases, leaving 19 bases between the germline ends. CDR1 SEHNR and CDR2 FQNEAQ come from the germline V gene (reference sequence). Written as DNA, the CDR3 is TGTGCCAGCAGCCCCCACCCTTTGACCGTCACTAACTATGGCTACACCTTC. This codes for CASSPHPLTVTNYGYTF.

This clonotype was seen a handful of times. J is TRBJ2-1 and V is TRBV28; a possible D gene is TRBD2 (5 bases). Germline CDR1 MDHEN, CDR2 SYDVKM. V was trimmed by 2 bases and J by 2 bases, leaving 10 bases between them. This CDR3 is 15 amino acids long. The CDR3 reads CASSLRGSAYNEQFF. The CDR3 DNA reads as TGTGCCAGCAGTTTAAGAGGGAGCGCCTACAATGAGCAGTTCTTC.

This clonotype was seen many times. V and J are TRBV7-9 and TRBJ1-1; D is ambiguous. Germline V gene lookup returns CDR1 SEHNR and CDR2 FQNEAQ (reference sequence). Trimming removed 0 bases from V and 0 bases from J, with 8 bases in between. The CDR3 loop spans 15 amino acids. CDR3 sequence reads: CASSLAQVMNTEAFF. CDR3 nucleotides: TGTGCCAGCAGCTTAGCGCAGGTTATGAACACTGAAGCTTTCTTT. The complete variable domain, with remaining parts taken from reference TRBV7-9 and TRBJ1-1, reads DTGVSQNPRHKITKRGQNVTFRCDPISEHNRLYWYRQTLGQGPEFLTYFQNEAQLEKSRLLSDRFSAERPKGSFSTLEIQRTEQGDSAMYLCASSLAQVMNTEAFFGQGTRLTVV.